This T cell receptor beta chain originates from a study of shared clonotypes between healthy human individuals. Study overall: Each donor contributed plates that comprised three CD4 naive, three CD4 memory, two CD8 naive and one CD8 memory.

As regards this clone: As yet, its antigen is unknown.

Study results and limitations: Researchers found naive subsets generally carried larger estimated richness than memory subsets. Shared clonotypes across all four donors exceeded non-shared ones in generation probability.

Profiling relied on immunoSEQ multiplex PCR, and the TCRdb table lists in-frame clones only, not all of them. This sample has 2.3 million or so clones, with more than 85% found just once. Germline CDR1 LNHDA, CDR2 SQIVND (reference sequence). The J segment lost 2 bases and the V segment lost 5 bases, leaving 4 bases of the junction unmatched. The CDR3 covers 14 residues. Sequenced material: naive CD4+ T cells from PBMCs. Sample subset: CD45RA+ positively selected. This sequence was found in a man between 18 and 29 years old in good health. Some clones in this sample may be carry-over from other donors' samples. The chain joins TRBV19 to TRBJ2-7; 9 positions agree with TRBD1. The CDR3 region has the DNA TGTGCCAGTAGTGACCGGGACAGGGCCTACGAGCAGTACTTC. Amino acid sequence: CASSDRDRAYEQYF.